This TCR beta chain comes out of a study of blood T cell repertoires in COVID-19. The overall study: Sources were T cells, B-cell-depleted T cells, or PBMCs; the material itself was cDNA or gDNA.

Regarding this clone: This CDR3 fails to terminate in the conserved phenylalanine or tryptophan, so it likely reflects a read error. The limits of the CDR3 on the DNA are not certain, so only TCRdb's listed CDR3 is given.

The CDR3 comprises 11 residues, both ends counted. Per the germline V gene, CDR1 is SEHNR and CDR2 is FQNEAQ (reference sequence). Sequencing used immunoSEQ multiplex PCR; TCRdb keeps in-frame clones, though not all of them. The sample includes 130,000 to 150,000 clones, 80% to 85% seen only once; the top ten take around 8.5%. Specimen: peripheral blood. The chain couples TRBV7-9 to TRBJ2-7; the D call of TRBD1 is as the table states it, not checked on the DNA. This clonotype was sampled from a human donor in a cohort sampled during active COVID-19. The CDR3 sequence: CASSCRDRRTS.